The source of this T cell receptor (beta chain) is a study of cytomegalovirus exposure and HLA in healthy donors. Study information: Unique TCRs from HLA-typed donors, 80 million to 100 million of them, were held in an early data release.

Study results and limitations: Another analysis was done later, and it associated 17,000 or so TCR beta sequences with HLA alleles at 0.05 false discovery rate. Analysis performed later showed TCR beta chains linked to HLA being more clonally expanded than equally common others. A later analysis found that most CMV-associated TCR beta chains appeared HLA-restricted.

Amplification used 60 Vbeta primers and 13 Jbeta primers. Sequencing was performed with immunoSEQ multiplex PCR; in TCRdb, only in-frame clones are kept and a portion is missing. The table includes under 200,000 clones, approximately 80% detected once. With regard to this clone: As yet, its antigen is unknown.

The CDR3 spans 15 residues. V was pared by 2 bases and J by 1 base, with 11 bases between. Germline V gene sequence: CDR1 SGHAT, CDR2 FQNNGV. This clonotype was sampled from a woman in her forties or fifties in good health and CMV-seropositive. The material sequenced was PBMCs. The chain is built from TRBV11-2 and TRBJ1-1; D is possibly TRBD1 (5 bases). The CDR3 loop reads CASSLFPGSNTEAFF. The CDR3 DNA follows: TGTGCCAGCAGCTTATTTCCAGGGTCGAACACTGAAGCTTTCTTT. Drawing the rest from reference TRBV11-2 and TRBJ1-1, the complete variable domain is EAGVAQSPRYKIIEKRQSVAFWCNPISGHATLYWYQQILGQGPKLLIQFQNNGVVDDSQLPKDRFSAERLKGVDSTLKIQPAKLEDSAVYLCASSLFPGSNTEAFFGQGTRLTVV.